The rows below give T cell receptor beta chains drawn from one sample of a study of shared clonotypes between healthy human individuals. The protocol was immunoSEQ multiplex PCR, while the TCRdb copy is restricted to in-frame clones and leaves out a portion. Of 2.5 million or so clones listed, around nine tenths were seen once; the top ten hold roughly 0.14%. Sequenced sample: naive CD4+ T cells sorted from blood. Every receptor here comes from a young man in good health. Both conserved end residues are part of each CDR3. Each record gives: clone size, D gene, J gene, V gene, CDR3 protein, CDR3 DNA. The D gene is left open where the match is weak. Only part of the rows carry a size: once, few, many, or a class if the clone is expanded.

>-|-|TRBJ1-1|TRBV19
CASSWGLEGTEAFF
TGTGCCAGTAGCTGGGGTTTGGAAGGGACTGAAGCTTTCTTT
>-|-|TRBJ2-2|TRBV29-1
CSSRSANTGELFF
TGCAGCTCAAGGTCAGCAAACACCGGGGAGCTGTTTTTT
>-|-|TRBJ2-7|TRBV7-8
CASSFPWDEQYF
TGTGCCAGCAGCTTCCCATGGGACGAGCAGTACTTC
>-|TRBD1|TRBJ1-4|TRBV28
CASRPMPGQGVANEKLFF
TGTGCCAGCAGACCGATGCCGGGACAGGGTGTCGCTAATGAAAAACTGTTTTTT
>-|-|TRBJ1-2|TRBV6-1
CASSEGWGRFVTDYGYTF
TGTGCCAGCAGTGAAGGATGGGGGCGCTTTGTAACGGACTATGGCTACACCTTC
>-|-|TRBJ1-5|TRBV7-8
CASSLSAGQPQHF
TGTGCCAGCAGCTTGAGTGCCGGTCAGCCCCAGCATTTT
>-|-|TRBJ2-3|TRBV4-2
CASSQGAGAYSGADTQYF
TGTGCCAGCAGCCAAGGGGCGGGGGCATACTCAGGGGCAGATACGCAGTATTTT
>once|TRBD1|TRBJ1-2|TRBV7-9
CASSLGDSDLYGYTF
TGTGCCAGCAGCTTAGGGGACAGCGACTTATATGGCTACACCTTC
>-|TRBD1|TRBJ1-5|TRBV5-6
CASSVGQGGGNQPQHF
TGTGCCAGCAGCGTGGGACAGGGAGGGGGCAATCAGCCCCAGCATTTT
>-|-|TRBJ1-3|TRBV11-2
CASSYPWTLFPGNTIYF
TGTGCCAGCAGCTACCCGTGGACCCTTTTCCCTGGAAACACCATATATTTT
>-|-|TRBJ2-2|TRBV7-2
CASSLDRPANTGELFF
TGTGCCAGCAGCTTAGATAGGCCGGCGAACACCGGGGAGCTGTTTTTT
>-|TRBD1|TRBJ2-7|TRBV6-5
CASSRGQGTYEQYF
TGTGCCAGCAGCCGTGGACAGGGTACCTACGAGCAGTACTTC
>-|-|TRBJ2-5|TRBV7-9
CASSRYRDQETQYF
TGTGCCAGCAGCCGCTACAGGGACCAAGAGACCCAGTACTTC
>-|-|TRBJ1-4|TRBV7-8
CASSFGGPVNEKLFF
TGTGCCAGCAGCTTCGGGGGGCCAGTCAATGAAAAACTGTTTTTT
>-|-|TRBJ2-2|TRBV5-1
CASSLARTSTGELFF
TGCGCCAGCAGCTTGGCCCGTACTAGCACCGGGGAGCTGTTTTTT
>-|-|TRBJ2-7|TRBV6-1
CASRLGRLTYEQYF
TGTGCCAGCAGACTCGGACGGTTAACCTACGAGCAGTACTTC
>-|-|TRBJ1-2|TRBV19
CASSMGPGEGNYGYTF
TGTGCCAGTAGTATGGGCCCAGGGGAGGGTAACTATGGCTACACCTTC
>-|-|TRBJ2-3|TRBV10-3
CAISESSTDTQYF
TGTGCCATCAGTGAGTCGTCCACAGATACGCAGTATTTT
>few|-|TRBJ1-4|TRBV30
CAWSPDSGPAFF
TGTGCCTGGAGTCCCGATTCGGGACCAGCGTTTTTT
>-|-|TRBJ1-1|TRBV5-4
CASSFKGAEAFF
TGTGCCAGCAGCTTTAAGGGGGCTGAAGCTTTCTTT
>-|-|TRBJ1-6|TRBV5-1
CASSLVRNSPLHF
TGCGCCAGCAGCTTGGTCCGAAATTCACCCCTCCACTTT
>-|TRBD2|TRBJ2-3|TRBV7-2
CASSLVFTSGSDTQYF
TGTGCCAGCAGCTTAGTGTTCACTAGCGGGAGTGATACGCAGTATTTT
>-|TRBD2|TRBJ2-3|TRBV18
CASSPQAGLSTDTQYF
TGTGCCAGCTCACCCCAAGCGGGACTAAGCACAGATACGCAGTATTTT
>-|-|TRBJ1-5|TRBV10-2
CASSPQGWDQPQHF
TGCGCCAGCAGCCCACAGGGATGGGATCAGCCCCAGCATTTT
>once|TRBD2|TRBJ2-1|TRBV4-2
CASSPGGLLAGGSPPKGEQFF
TGTGCCAGCAGCCCGGGCGGTTTGCTAGCGGGGGGGTCCCCGCCTAAGGGTGAGCAGTTCTTC
>-|-|TRBJ2-7|TRBV6-1
CASSGTHYYEQYF
TGTGCCAGCAGCGGGACACATTACTACGAGCAGTACTTC
>-|-|TRBJ1-2|TRBV20-1
CSARADYGYTF
TGCAGTGCTAGAGCTGACTATGGCTACACCTTC
>once|-|TRBJ2-1|TRBV4-1
CASSLLGSYNEQFF
TGCGCCAGCAGCTTACTGGGCTCCTACAATGAGCAGTTCTTC
>-|-|TRBJ2-3|TRBV11-3
CASSLDGQQPDTQYF
TGTGCCAGCAGCTTAGATGGCCAGCAGCCAGATACGCAGTATTTT
>-|-|TRBJ2-7|TRBV11-2
CASTDTAGSASRYEQYF
TGTGCCAGCACCGACACAGCCGGTTCGGCTTCGCGCTACGAGCAGTACTTC
>-|-|TRBJ2-1|TRBV18
CASSPAGYNEQFF
TGTGCCAGCTCCCCGGCCGGGTACAATGAGCAGTTCTTC
>-|-|TRBJ2-3|TRBV10-3
CAISEETDTQYF
TGTGCCATCAGTGAGGAGACAGATACGCAGTATTTT
>once|TRBD1|TRBJ2-7|TRBV7-8
CASSSRQGAREQYF
TGTGCCAGCAGCTCCAGACAGGGGGCACGCGAGCAGTACTTC
>-|-|TRBJ1-1|TRBV18
CASSTSGGHTEAFF
TGTGCCAGCTCAACCAGCGGGGGCCACACTGAAGCTTTCTTT
>-|-|TRBJ1-5|TRBV5-4
CASSSEGRQPQHF
TGTGCCAGCAGCTCGGAAGGACGTCAGCCCCAGCATTTT
>-|-|TRBJ1-3|TRBV19
CASSMGRLPPGNTIYF
TGTGCCAGTAGTATGGGACGCCTACCCCCTGGAAACACCATATATTTT
>-|-|TRBJ2-2|TRBV2
CASSEFFEGANGELFF
TGTGCCAGCAGTGAATTCTTCGAAGGGGCGAACGGGGAGCTGTTTTTT
>-|-|TRBJ1-5|TRBV6-6
CASSKGRQGNQPQHF
TGTGCCAGCAGTAAGGGCCGACAGGGCAATCAGCCCCAGCATTTT
>-|TRBD1|TRBJ2-2|TRBV7-9
CASSTQGTGGTGELFF
TGTGCCAGCAGCACCCAAGGGACAGGGGGGACCGGGGAGCTGTTTTTT
>-|-|TRBJ1-1|TRBV5-1
CASSAEPRGNTEAFF
TGCGCCAGCAGCGCCGAGCCCCGGGGAAACACTGAAGCTTTCTTT
>-|TRBD1|TRBJ2-2|TRBV28
CASSFEPRTGYRELFF
TGTGCCAGCAGTTTCGAGCCCAGGACAGGGTACCGGGAGCTGTTTTTT
>-|-|TRBJ2-5|TRBV7-7
CASSLVGLAETQYF
TGTGCTAGCAGCTTAGTGGGGCTAGCTGAGACCCAGTACTTC
>-|-|TRBJ2-7|TRBV5-1
CASSLPEGEQYF
TGCGCCAGCAGCTTGCCCGAAGGGGAGCAGTACTTC
>-|TRBD1|TRBJ2-7|TRBV7-9
CASSLLPGGSYEQYF
TGTGCCAGCAGCTTGCTTCCAGGGGGCTCCTACGAGCAGTACTTC
>-|TRBD2|TRBJ2-7|TRBV28
CASSYLSGGAYEQYF
TGTGCCAGCAGTTATCTCAGCGGGGGGGCCTACGAGCAGTACTTC
>-|TRBD2|TRBJ2-5|TRBV7-9
CASSLGGWREQETQYF
TGTGCCAGCAGCTTAGGCGGTTGGCGGGAGCAAGAGACCCAGTACTTC